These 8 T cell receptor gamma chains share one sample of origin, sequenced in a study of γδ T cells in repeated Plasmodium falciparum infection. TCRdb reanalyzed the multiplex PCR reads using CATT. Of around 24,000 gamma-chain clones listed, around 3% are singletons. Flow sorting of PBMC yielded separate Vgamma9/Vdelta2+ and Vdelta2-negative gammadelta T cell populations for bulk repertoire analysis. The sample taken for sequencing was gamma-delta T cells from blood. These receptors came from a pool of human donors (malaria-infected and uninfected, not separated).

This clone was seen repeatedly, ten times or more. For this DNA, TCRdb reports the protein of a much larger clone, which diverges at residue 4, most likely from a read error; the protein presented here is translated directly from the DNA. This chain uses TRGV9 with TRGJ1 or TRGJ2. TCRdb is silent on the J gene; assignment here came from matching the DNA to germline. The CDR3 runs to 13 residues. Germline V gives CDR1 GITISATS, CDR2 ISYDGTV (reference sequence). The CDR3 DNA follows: TGTGCCTTGTTGGAGCCTTTGTGGTATAAGAAACTCTTT. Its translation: CALLEPLWYKKLF.

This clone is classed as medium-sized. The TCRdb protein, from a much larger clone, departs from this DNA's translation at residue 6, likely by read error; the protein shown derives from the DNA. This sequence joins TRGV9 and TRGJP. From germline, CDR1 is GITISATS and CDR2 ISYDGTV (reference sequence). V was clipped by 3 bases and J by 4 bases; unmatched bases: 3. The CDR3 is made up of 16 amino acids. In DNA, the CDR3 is TGTGCCTTGTGGGAGATACAAGAGTTGGGCAAAAAAATCAAGGTATTT. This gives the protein CALWEIQELGKKIKVF.

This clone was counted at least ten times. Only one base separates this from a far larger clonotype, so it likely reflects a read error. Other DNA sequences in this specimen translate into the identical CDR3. CDR3: CALWEVLPNYKKLF. Written as DNA, the CDR3 is TGTGCCTTGTGGGAGGTGCTACCGAATTATAAAAAACTCTTT. TRGV9 is the V gene, and the J gene was not called. This CDR3 has 14 amino acids. The germline V gene has CDR1 GITISATS and CDR2 ISYDGTV (reference sequence).

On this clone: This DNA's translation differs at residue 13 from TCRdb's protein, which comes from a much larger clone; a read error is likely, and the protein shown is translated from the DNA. The CDR3 loop reads CALWEKGQELGKRIKVF. The CDR3, as DNA: TGTGCCTTGTGGGAGAAGGGGCAAGAGTTGGGCAAAAGAATCAAGGTATTT. The rearrangement links TRGV9 to TRGJP. TCRdb is silent on the J gene; assignment here came from matching the DNA to germline. The CDR3 extends over 17 amino acids. CDR1 is GITISATS, CDR2 ISYDGTV, per germline (reference sequence).

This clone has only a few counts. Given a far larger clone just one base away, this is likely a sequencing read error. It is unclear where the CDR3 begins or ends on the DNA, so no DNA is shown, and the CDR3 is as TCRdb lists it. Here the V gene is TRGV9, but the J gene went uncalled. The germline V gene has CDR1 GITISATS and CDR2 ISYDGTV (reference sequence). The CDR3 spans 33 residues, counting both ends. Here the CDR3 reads CALWEVQTIIIRNSLAVEQHLLSQVSIGRIQHF.

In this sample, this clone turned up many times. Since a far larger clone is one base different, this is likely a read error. CDR3 DNA: TGTGCCACCTGGGCCAAGGAACTCTTT. Its translation is CATWAKELF. The chain has TRGV4 and TRGJ1 or TRGJ2. The V and J ends lost 5 bases and 14 bases, in that order; junction bases with no gene match: 6. This CDR3 has 9 residues. Germline CDR1 reads EGSTGY; CDR2 reads YDSYTSSV.

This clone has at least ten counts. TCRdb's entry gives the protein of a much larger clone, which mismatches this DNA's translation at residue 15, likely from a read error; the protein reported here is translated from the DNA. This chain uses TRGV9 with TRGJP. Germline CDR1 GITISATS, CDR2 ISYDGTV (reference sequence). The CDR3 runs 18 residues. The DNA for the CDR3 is TGTGCCTTGTGGGAGGTAAGAACGCCCCGGTTGGGCAAAAAAGTCAAGGTATTT. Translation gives CALWEVRTPRLGKKVKVF.

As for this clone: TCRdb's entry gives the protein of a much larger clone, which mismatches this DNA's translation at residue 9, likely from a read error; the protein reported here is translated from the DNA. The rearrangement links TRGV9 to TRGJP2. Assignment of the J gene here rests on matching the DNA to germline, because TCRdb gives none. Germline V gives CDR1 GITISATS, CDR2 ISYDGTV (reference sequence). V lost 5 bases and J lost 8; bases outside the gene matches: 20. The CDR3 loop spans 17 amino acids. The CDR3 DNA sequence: TGTGCCTTGTGGGCAAAAAAAACGGGGAGGAGGGATTGGATCAAGACGTTT. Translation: CALWAKKTGRRDWIKTF.